This T cell receptor beta chain was recorded in a study of human T cells and chemical hapten exposure (dated by TCRdb to 2020 to 2023). In the study overall: For sensitization, 2% DPC in acetone was applied to an approximately 2 cm by approximately 2 cm area of upper inner arm skin. Weekly therapeutic DPC doses were additionally applied to the scalp of patients throughout the roughly 24-week study period. Patch testing was done on the upper back using Finn chambers containing 0.01% DPC, and results were scored after 6 days according to International Contact Dermatitis Research Group standards. The patient cohort, mostly female, included alopecia areata with under or over 50% scalp involvement, alopecia totalis and alopecia universalis. The libraries were sequenced as a pool, and the TCR yield per sample differed mostly because of small variations in library volumes within the pool. In alopecia patients, the study followed how the peripheral blood TCR repertoire changed in vivo over primary and secondary sensitization to diphenylcyclopropenone (DPC), a hapten. Patient blood was sampled pre-sensitization (week 0) and at 2, 6 and about 24 weeks after DPC sensitization. Blood for TCR sequencing was provided by twenty-nine alopecia patients at one to four time points (pre-sensitization, 2, 6 and 24 weeks).

This clonotype has just a few counts. The antigen this receptor binds is unknown. Within one base of it there is no much larger clone, and no base qualities were kept. The time point label on this specimen signifies: patch test 1, 2 weeks after DPC sensitization. The treatment or condition label, read with the paper, signifies: therapeutic diphenylcyclopropenone sensitization with weekly scalp DPC. At every patch-test visit, the blood draw took place before the patch test was put on. Patients were eligible if aged 18 to 70, diagnosed with alopecia and judged suitable for DPC therapy, and pregnant patients were excluded. Total RNA was extracted from unfractionated whole blood collected in Tempus Blood RNA tubes. The germline V gene gives CDR1 as SGHVS and CDR2 as FQNEAQ. V was cut back by 1 base and J by 2 bases, leaving a gap of 8 bases between them. Inclusive of the bounding cysteine and phenylalanine, the CDR3 is 14 residues long. CDR3 DNA is the only sequence kept; it has 42 bases, read in frame from the first base.

Library preparation was by RACE. TCRdb shows the sequencer as NextSeq 500. During library preparation, unique molecular identifiers were attached to individual cDNA molecules so that TCRs could be counted in a quantitative, reproducible way. Each blood RNA sample was used to sequence both TCR alpha and TCR beta chains. The authors processed their data as follows. Samples had a median of approximately 93,000 TCRs, with a range from roughly 23,224 to 700,000. The Decombinator software suite was used to annotate the V, J and CDR3 of the TCR reads. For PS versus PT1 abundance plots, all samples were subsampled to the same number of TCRs (28,000). TCRs were defined as expanded if absent before sensitization and observed at least eight times at the 2-week time point. The public reads were run again by TCRdb, first through fastp at Q25 and then through MiXCR, and only productive beta chains were kept. Rows matching on CDR3 protein sequence are summarized as one entry with the most common DNA and genes. These V and J calls originate from TCRdb's pipeline instead of the authors' own analysis. The sample data list around 110,000 distinct CDR3 sequences, and about an eighth of these were observed just once. The top ten hold 1.4% of the sample.

General findings and caveats noted by the study authors: Because all patients had alopecia, a presumed autoimmune disease, the immune response of the patients might differ from that of healthy individuals. Expanded TCRs formed significantly more large CDR3 similarity clusters than pre-sensitization or healthy control sets, consistent with antigen-driven responses. Patch test score was positively correlated with the number of PT1 expanded TCRs, with significance at thresholds 8, 16 and 32 but not at 4. The number of TCRs above 1 in 1000 frequency did not change with DPC sensitization; there was no evidence of global repertoire structure alterations. Repeated subsampling changed both the strength of the expansion versus patch-test correlation and the threshold at which the correlation became significant.

Material: whole blood, obtained in connection with sensitization to the hapten diphenylcyclopropenone (DPC). The receptor was derived from a woman in her fifties or sixties with alopecia areata. Some clones in this sample may be carry-over from other donors' samples. Recombination connected TRBV7-8 to TRBJ1-1; the D segment cannot be called with confidence. This receptor carries the CDR3 CASSLDYSNTEAFF. The DNA sequence follows: TGTGCCAGCAGCTTAGATTATTCCAACACTGAAGCTTTCTTT.